This entry lists 27 T cell receptor beta chains sequenced from one sample in a study of beta chain features in type 1 diabetes. Expressed TCRB transcripts were sequenced because the isolated RNA had all been reverse transcribed beforehand. Clones were sequenced by immunoSEQ multiplex PCR, and TCRdb holds only the in-frame ones, with some missing. The repertoire has about 930,000 clones, about a sixth of them found once; the top ten carry 0.023%. Sequencing was done on a sample of naive CD4+ T cells from blood. Receptors originate from a woman aged 18 to 35 in good health.

This chain's CDR3 is CASSLGEADYEQYF. The CDR3 bases are TGTGCCAGCAGCTTAGGTGAGGCGGACTACGAGCAGTACTTC. The chain uses TRBV7-2 and TRBJ2-7; D not certain. The V and J ends lost 1 base and 3 bases respectively, with 10 bases between them. Germline CDR1 and CDR2: SGHTA and FQGNSA. The CDR3 extends over 14 amino acids.

This chain connects TRBV5-4 to TRBJ1-2; weak D call: TRBD1 (5 bases). The CDR3 runs 13 residues. Trimming took 1 base from V and 5 from J, leaving 9 bases between them. Germline CDR1 SGHNT, CDR2 YYREEE (reference sequence). DNA for the CDR3: TGTGCCAGCAGCTTGATGGGACCGTATGGCTACACCTTC. This encodes CASSLMGPYGYTF.

There are a few counts of this clone. The chain recombines TRBV10-3 with TRBJ2-2, with D hard to call. This CDR3 has 13 amino acids. Germline V gene data show CDR1 as ENHRY and CDR2 as SYGVKD. The germline V and J ends were trimmed by 0 bases and 7 bases, with 6 bases remaining between them. The CDR3 loop reads CAISESIGGELFF. The CDR3 DNA is TGTGCCATCAGTGAGTCTATTGGCGGGGAGCTGTTTTTT.

This clone was recorded a few times. V usage is TRBV6-5 and J usage is TRBJ1-2; 9 nucleotides align to TRBD1. V trimming: 2 bases; J trimming: 1 base; junction bases outside the gene matches: 2. The CDR3 covers 15 residues. CDR1 is MNHEY, CDR2 SVGAGI, per germline. The CDR3 spells CASSYRGQGNYGYTF. CDR3 coding DNA: TGTGCCAGCAGTTACCGGGGACAGGGTAACTATGGCTACACCTTC.

The chain combines TRBV28 with TRBJ2-3; possible D gene TRBD2, 6 bases. CDR1 is MDHEN and CDR2 is SYDVKM in the germline V gene. The CDR3 contains 17 residues. V shed 6 bases and J shed 6 bases, with 25 bases lying between them. The CDR3 sequence is CASSSPPGGRGSDTQYF. CDR3 DNA sequence: TGTGCCAGCAGCTCTCCCCCGGGTGGGCGGGGTTCGGATACGCAGTATTTT.

The V call is TRBV4-3, the J call TRBJ1-1; a possible D gene is TRBD1 (6 bases). Germline CDR1 and CDR2: LGHNA and YSLEER. The V gene lost 1 base and the J gene lost 1 base, with 10 bases spanning the gap. The CDR3 has 15 residues. DNA for the CDR3: TGCGCCAGCAGCCAAGGCGGGGGCGGGAACACTGAAGCTTTCTTT. The encoded protein is CASSQGGGGNTEAFF.

The chain recombines TRBV7-2 with TRBJ1-5; unclear D gene. Trimming left V 4 bases short and J 4 bases short, with 5 bases between. The CDR3 runs 12 residues. CDR1 and CDR2 (germline): SGHTA, FQGNSA. As DNA, the CDR3 is TGTGCCAGCAGCTGGGATAATCAGCCCCAGCATTTT. Translating gives CASSWDNQPQHF.

J is TRBJ2-1 and V is TRBV15; 11 bases are a match to TRBD2. The junction had 7 bases not matched to a gene; V was cut back by 1 base and J by 8 bases. Germline CDR1 and CDR2: LNHNV and YYDKDF (reference sequence). The CDR3 length is 16 residues. The CDR3 nucleotides are TGTGCCACCAGCAGAGGAGGGACTAGCGGACGTCATGAGCAGTTCTTC. Translating gives CATSRGGTSGRHEQFF.

This clone was detected a few times. This sequence joins TRBV29-1 and TRBJ1-2; a possible D gene is TRBD1 (6 bases). V shed 4 bases and J shed 8 bases, with 11 bases lying between them. Germline values: CDR1 SQVTM, CDR2 ANQGSEA. CDR3 size: 11 residues. This CDR3 reads CSVGVGGGYTF. CDR3 in DNA: TGCAGCGTTGGGGTGGGGGGCGGCTACACCTTC.

The rearrangement joins TRBV18 to TRBJ1-5, with 7 positions matching TRBD1. V was pared by 6 bases and J by 5 bases, with 4 bases of the junction left unmatched. Germline V CDR1 and CDR2: KGHSH, LQKENI. The CDR3 runs to 13 residues. CDR3 sequence: CASSGDRDQPQHF. CDR3 nucleotides: TGTGCCAGCTCTGGAGACAGGGATCAGCCCCAGCATTTT.

The chain carries TRBV7-3 and TRBJ2-1, with TRBD1 as a possible D gene (6 bases). The CDR3 spans 14 residues. V lost 5 bases and J 8 bases, leaving 16 bases between the germline ends. Germline CDR1 reads SGHTA; CDR2 reads FQGTGA. The CDR3 region is CASSPSRGSDEQFF. In DNA, the CDR3 is TGTGCCAGCAGCCCAAGCAGGGGTTCGGATGAGCAGTTCTTC.

The chain carries TRBV7-2 and TRBJ1-5; TRBD1 might be the D (5 bases). There are 14 residues in the CDR3. V lost 8 bases to trimming and J lost 0 bases, with 11 bases between them. Germline V gene data show CDR1 as SGHTA and CDR2 as FQGNSA. The CDR3 sequence is CASGYQGSNQPQHF. CDR3 in DNA: TGTGCCAGCGGATATCAGGGTAGCAATCAGCCCCAGCATTTT.

CDR3 DNA: TGTGCCAGCCGATACTCCGGGACTAGTTACAATGAGCAGTTCTTC. Encoded protein: CASRYSGTSYNEQFF. J is TRBJ2-1 and V is TRBV28; 8 bases agree with TRBD2. The CDR3 covers 15 residues. CDR1 MDHEN and CDR2 SYDVKM come from the germline V gene. With 8 bases clipped from V and 4 bases from J, the junction kept 10 bases outside the gene matches.

The rearrangement joins TRBV5-1 to TRBJ2-1, with 9 bases that match TRBD2. Per the germline V gene, CDR1 is SGHRS and CDR2 is YFSETQ. With V trimmed by 0 bases and J by 1 base, 2 bases remained unmatched. The CDR3 runs 16 residues. CDR3 protein: CASSLVAGGSYNEQFF. The DNA of the CDR3 is TGCGCCAGCAGCTTGGTTGCGGGAGGGTCCTACAATGAGCAGTTCTTC.

This clone was detected a few times. This chain links TRBV29-1 with TRBJ2-2; 12 bases map to TRBD2. Unmatched junction bases numbered 6, after V lost 4 bases and J lost 6 bases. The CDR3 sequence is 15 residues long. Germline V gene sequence: CDR1 SQVTM, CDR2 ANQGSEA. CDR3 nucleotide sequence: TGCAGCGTTGGGAGACTAGCGGGAGAATCCGGGGAGCTGTTTTTT. It encodes CSVGRLAGESGELFF.

The gene calls are TRBV5-4 and TRBJ2-3; D gene unclear. CDR3 length: 13 residues. The germline V gene encodes CDR1 SGHNT and CDR2 YYREEE (reference sequence). The ends were cut back, 1 base at V and 4 bases at J, with 7 bases in the middle. The CDR3 nucleotides are TGTGCCAGCAGCTTGTTACCCCCAGATACGCAGTATTTT. Amino acids: CASSLLPPDTQYF.

This clone was seen a few times. V and J are TRBV10-3 and TRBJ2-7; perhaps TRBD2 as D (6 bases). Between the trimmed V and J ends, which lost 0 bases and 0 bases, there was a span of 18 bases. The CDR3 totals 18 residues. CDR1 ENHRY and CDR2 SYGVKD come from the germline V gene. This chain's CDR3 is CAISESGIPGLHSYEQYF. The CDR3, as DNA: TGTGCCATCAGTGAGTCGGGTATTCCGGGACTTCACTCCTACGAGCAGTACTTC.

This clone was counted only a few times. The chain is built from TRBV7-2 and TRBJ1-2, with 7 bases identical to TRBD1. V shed 1 base, J shed 5 bases, and the junction held 4 bases outside the gene matches. The CDR3 covers 14 residues. The germline gives CDR1 SGHTA, CDR2 FQGNSA. The CDR3 DNA is TGTGCCAGCAGCTTAGTAACGACAGGGTATGGCTACACCTTC. Its protein is CASSLVTTGYGYTF.

This clone was detected only a few times. The V call is TRBV10-3, the J call TRBJ1-2; no clear D. The V gene lost 3 bases and the J gene lost 2 bases, with 4 bases spanning the gap. The CDR3 runs to 12 residues. CDR1 and CDR2 (germline): ENHRY, SYGVKD. The CDR3 is CAISDGNYGYTF. Here the CDR3 DNA reads TGTGCCATCAGTGACGGAAACTATGGCTACACCTTC.

The chain uses TRBV5-1 and TRBJ2-7; D is perhaps TRBD1 or TRBD2 (6 bases each). The length of the CDR3 is 18 residues. The germline V and J ends were trimmed by 4 bases and 5 bases, with 28 bases remaining between them. Germline V CDR1 and CDR2: SGHRS, YFSETQ. Here the CDR3 reads CASSPGAGFGGLLDEQYF. As DNA, the CDR3 is TGCGCCAGCAGCCCGGGGGCAGGCTTTGGCGGCCTTTTGGACGAGCAGTACTTC.

V gene TRBV19 combines with J gene TRBJ1-1; no clear D gene. Germline assignment: CDR1 LNHDA and CDR2 SQIVND (reference sequence). The CDR3 is made up of 15 amino acids. Trimming removed 6 bases from V and 0 bases from J, with 14 bases in between. CDR3 in amino acids: CASRSYSAMNTEAFF. The CDR3 bases are TGTGCCAGTAGATCCTACAGTGCCATGAACACTGAAGCTTTCTTT.

This clone was found a few times. The V and J genes are TRBV11-1 and TRBJ2-7, with 8 bases aligning to TRBD2. V lost 9 bases, J lost 7 bases, and 11 bases stayed unmatched. This CDR3 has 13 residues. Per germline, CDR1 SGHAT and CDR2 FQDESV (reference sequence). CDR3 bases: TGTGCCAGTCAACTAGCGGCTCCGGGAGAGCAGTACTTC. Amino acid sequence: CASQLAAPGEQYF.

The chain employs TRBV7-3 and TRBJ2-3, with D unclear. The V gene's germline CDR1 is SGHTA and CDR2 FQGTGA. CDR3 length equals 15 residues. Trimming pared 6 bases from V and 5 bases from J, leaving 18 bases between. The CDR3 is CASSLSGDDRDTQYF. The CDR3 coding sequence is TGTGCCAGCAGTCTTTCGGGCGACGATCGAGATACGCAGTATTTT.

The V call is TRBV4-2, the J call TRBJ1-2, with 10 nucleotides matching TRBD1. CDR1 and CDR2 (germline): LGHNA, YNFKEQ. The ends lost 0 bases at V and 4 bases at J; junction bases unmatched: 2. The CDR3 length is 15 residues. The CDR3, as DNA: TGTGCCAGCAGCCAAGATAGGACAGGGGGCTATGGCTACACCTTC. Encoded protein: CASSQDRTGGYGYTF.

In DNA, the CDR3 is TGTGCCAGCAGCCAAGACCCAAACAGAAACTCCTACGAGCAGTACTTC. Residues: CASSQDPNRNSYEQYF. This chain joins TRBV4-2 and TRBJ2-7; D is undetermined. The length of the CDR3 is 16 residues. Trimming left V 0 bases short and J 0 bases short, with 12 bases between. Germline V gives CDR1 LGHNA, CDR2 YNFKEQ.

The chain joins TRBV28 to TRBJ2-3; 8 bases are shared with TRBD1. This CDR3 has 15 amino acids. V dropped 6 bases and J dropped 1; count of bases not matched to a gene: 6. The germline V gene has CDR1 MDHEN and CDR2 SYDVKM. In DNA form, the CDR3 reads TGTGCCAGCAGCCTGACAGGGGTTGGCACAGATACGCAGTATTTT. Encoded protein: CASSLTGVGTDTQYF.

The rearrangement joins TRBV28 to TRBJ1-1, with 8 nucleotides matching TRBD1. The CDR3 has 15 amino acids. J lost 3 bases, V lost 4 bases, and 7 bases had no gene match. Germline V gene lookup returns CDR1 MDHEN and CDR2 SYDVKM. The CDR3 DNA reads as TGTGCCAGCAGTTATTCGTCGACAGGGGACACTGAAGCTTTCTTT. Its translation is CASSYSSTGDTEAFF.